This T cell receptor (beta chain) was retrieved from a study of human CD8 memory T cell subsets (dated by TCRdb to 2019 to 2021). Turning to the overall study: To assess clonal relationships, the TCRbeta repertoires of stem-like (TSTEM), progenitor exhausted-like (TPEX) and effector memory CD8+ T cell subsets were compared. TCRbeta repertoires were obtained from TSTEM, TPEX and effector memory subsets contributed by each of over 5 donors. Here is what the overall study found, with its caveats: Only TCRbeta chains were sequenced, and the repertoire comparisons were based on over five donors and tested using paired t-tests with Bonferroni correction. Based on Chao1 estimates, TSTEM subsets appeared to have greater repertoire diversity than TPEX subsets, which may reflect a broader range of specificities. Clonotypes were shared with effector memory cells by both stem-like subsets, but only minimal overlap was found between TSTEM and TPEX repertoires, suggesting distinct antigen spectra. Normalized Shannon-Wiener diversity was similarly high in the TSTEM and TPEX subsets, while the effector memory subsets were comparatively less diverse.

Sequenced on a NextSeq 550. A Human TCR Profiling Kit was used to prepare UMI-labeled 5' RACE TCRbeta libraries. Every TCRbeta library was prepared in parallel with an identical number of PCR cycles. The source study handled its data this way. Between roughly 3,000 and 18,000 functional CDR3beta clonotypes were contained in each TCRbeta library. MIGEC 1.2.9 was used for UMI extraction and consensus assembly, with a minimum of three reads required per UMI. MiXCR 3.0.3 was used to extract the in-frame CDR3beta repertoires. Diversity metrics were computed in VDJtools 1.2.1 after downsampling each sample to 42,000 randomly selected UMIs. For the top 3,000 clones of each sample pair, the repertoire overlap metrics D, R and F2 were calculated in VDJtools. The reads underwent TCRdb reprocessing, giving one record for each CDR3 protein sequence and no DNA. TCRdb, not the original authors, processed these V and J calls. The table of this sample itemizes 8,000 or so distinct CDR3 sequences. The top ten constitute 20% to 25% of the sample.

CCR7+ PD-1+ TIGIT+ early differentiated memory cells with dysfunctional, exhausted-like traits were defined as progenitor exhausted-like memory CD8+ T cells (TPEX). Density gradient separation was used to isolate peripheral blood mononuclear cells from healthy donor buffy coats. In the study, negative magnetic separation with EasySep or MojoSort CD8+ T cell isolation kits was used to enrich total CD8+ T cells. An RNeasy Mini Kit was used to extract total RNA from duplicate vials of about 150,000 sorted CD8+ T cells per subset. The PBMCs were used fresh or after being cryopreserved in fetal bovine serum with roughly 9.5% DMSO. Fluorescence-activated cell sorting on a FACSAria III was used to sort CD8+ T cell subsets to purity. With respect to this clonotype: Its antigen is still unknown.

From the germline V gene, CDR1 is SGHTA and CDR2 is FQGNSA. The CDR3 runs 13 amino acids, cysteine and phenylalanine included. DNA is not on record. The V and J genes are TRBV7-2 and TRBJ2-1; TCRdb returns TRBD1, unconfirmable since there is no DNA. The sample comprised CD8+ T cells from PBMCs. The receptor comes from a human donor in good health. The CDR3 here reads CASRTGHNNEQFF.